The 22 T cell receptor beta chains listed next were all sequenced from one sample in a study of T cell responses to AZD1222 COVID-19 vaccine (dated by TCRdb to about 2021). In the paper's terms, the time point label means: baseline before first vaccination. The library was made by the immunoSEQ multiplex PCR assay. TCRdb retrieved this table from immuneACCESS and kept in-frame rearrangements only. Not all clones are present; in checked studies, unresolved V genes account for under half, and no reason is known for the remainder. This sample lists around 160,000 clones; 88% were detected once. Approximately 15% of the sample is held by the ten biggest clonotypes. The material was peripheral blood, obtained on day 0 of AZD1222 vaccination. The source of these receptors is an adult in good health.

The chain recombines TRBV7-2 with TRBJ1-5; D is perhaps TRBD1 (5 bases). Germline values: CDR1 SGHTA, CDR2 FQGNSA. This CDR3 contains 12 residues. V dropped 1 base and J dropped 7 bases, with 5 bases sitting between them. CDR3 amino acids: CASSLGQQPQHF. The CDR3 DNA sequence: TGTGCCAGCAGCTTAGGACAGCAGCCCCAGCATTTT.

The chain has TRBV7-9 and TRBJ1-2; D is ambiguous. Germline V gives CDR1 SEHNR, CDR2 FQNEAQ (reference sequence). The length of the CDR3 is 15 residues. Trimming left V 4 bases short and J 8 bases short, with 20 bases between. The CDR3 reads CASSSRSAPLRGYTF. The CDR3 coding sequence is TGTGCCAGCAGCTCCAGGTCGGCCCCCCTGAGAGGCTACACCTTC.

The chain couples TRBV30 to TRBJ2-5; the D is unclear. Trimming removed 0 bases at V and 5 bases at J, with 10 bases between. CDR1 is GTSNPN and CDR2 is SVGIG in the germline V gene (reference sequence). The CDR3 spans 13 residues. Here the CDR3 reads CAWSVPPLETQYF. The CDR3 DNA is TGTGCCTGGAGTGTACCACCCCTGGAGACCCAGTACTTC.

The chain employs TRBV2 and TRBJ2-3; 7 nucleotides line up with TRBD1. Germline lookup yields CDR1 SNHLY and CDR2 FYNNEI. V shed 7 bases and J 0 bases; nucleotides not matched to a gene: 4. CDR3 length: 14 residues. The CDR3 here is CASTRDRSTDTQYF. The CDR3 DNA is TGTGCCAGCACCCGGGACAGAAGCACAGATACGCAGTATTTT.

V usage is TRBV19 and J usage is TRBJ1-4; D remains unclear. Trimming left V 8 bases short and J 1 base short, with 14 bases between. Germline V lookup: CDR1 LNHDA, CDR2 SQIVND (reference sequence). The CDR3 is made up of 15 amino acids. DNA for the CDR3: TGTGCCAGTTGCATATCGGGTAGAACTAATGAAAAACTGTTTTTT. This encodes CASCISGRTNEKLFF.

The chain uses TRBV6-6 and TRBJ1-6; D is undetermined. The germline V gene has CDR1 MNHNY and CDR2 SVGAGI (reference sequence). Trimming cost V 2 bases and J 7 bases, with 3 bases left between them. This CDR3 comprises 12 residues. The CDR3 nucleotides read TGTGCCAGCAGTTACACCAATTCACCCCTCCACTTT. It is translated as CASSYTNSPLHF.

The genes are TRBV5-5 and TRBJ1-2, with TRBD1 as a possible D gene (6 bases). The germline V gene has CDR1 SGHKS and CDR2 YYEKEE (reference sequence). This CDR3 is 14 amino acids long. Trimming removed 4 bases at V and 3 bases at J, with 13 bases between. For the CDR3, the DNA is TGTGCCAGCAGCCCAGCAGGGGCTGACTATGGCTACACCTTC. It specifies CASSPAGADYGYTF.

J is TRBJ1-2 and V is TRBV24-1, with no clear D. From germline, CDR1 is KGHDR and CDR2 SFDVKD. The CDR3 contains 15 residues. The V end was cut by 4 bases, the J end by 1 base, with 12 bases between. CDR3 DNA sequence: TGTGCCACCAGTGACATGGACGGGGTTAACTATGGCTACACCTTC. This translates into CATSDMDGVNYGYTF.

The chain uses TRBV19 and TRBJ1-5; no clear D. The CDR3 consists of 12 residues. V lost 5 bases, J lost 8 bases, and 10 bases lay in between. CDR1 LNHDA and CDR2 SQIVND come from the germline V gene (reference sequence). The CDR3 nucleotides read TGTGCCAGTAGTGTTCGGCTCGAGCCCCAGCATTTT. Translation gives CASSVRLEPQHF.

The CDR3 is CASIHESGCEQYF. CDR3 DNA: TGTGCCAGCATTCATGAAAGCGGCTGCGAGCAGTACTTC. This chain links TRBV6-4 with TRBJ2-7; the D gene is possibly TRBD2 (5 bases). V gave up 7 bases and J gave up 6 bases, with 16 bases separating them. The V gene's germline CDR1 is MRHNA and CDR2 SNTAGT. The CDR3 runs 13 residues.

The chain links TRBV9 to TRBJ2-7, with D tentatively TRBD2 (6 bases). Looked up from germline, CDR1 is SGDLS and CDR2 is YYNGEE. The CDR3 has 15 amino acids. The germline V and J ends were trimmed by 0 bases and 2 bases, with 12 bases remaining between them. The CDR3 DNA reads as TGTGCCAGCAGCGTAGCTGGCGGCGGGACCTACGAGCAGTACTTC. Translating gives CASSVAGGGTYEQYF.

The V gene is TRBV12-3 or TRBV12-4, the J gene TRBJ1-1; D is undetermined. The V gene lost 8 bases and the J gene lost 1 base, with 11 bases spanning the gap. The CDR3 totals 13 residues. The CDR3 region is CASGTRENTEAFF. CDR3 sequence (DNA): TGTGCCAGCGGAACCCGAGAGAACACTGAAGCTTTCTTT.

This rearrangement joins TRBV11-3 to TRBJ2-1, with TRBD2 as a possible D gene (6 bases). Germline V CDR1 and CDR2: SGHNT, YENEEA. The CDR3 contains 16 residues. V dropped 1 base and J dropped 6 bases, with 16 bases sitting between them. CDR3 region: CASSLGEGTGPNEQFF. The CDR3 coding sequence is TGTGCCAGCAGCTTAGGAGAAGGGACTGGACCCAATGAGCAGTTCTTC.

The chain employs TRBV7-2 and TRBJ2-7, with TRBD2 identical over 9 bases. The CDR3 length is 15 residues. Germline V gene sequence: CDR1 SGHTA, CDR2 FQGNSA. V trimming: 3 bases; J trimming: 6 bases; junction bases outside the gene matches: 9. The CDR3 DNA reads as TGTGCCAGCAGCTTTGCGGGGGGGCTTTTGGGCGAGCAGTACTTC. This gives the protein CASSFAGGLLGEQYF.

The V and J genes are TRBV12-5 and TRBJ1-1; tentatively, D is TRBD1 (5 bases). Trimming cost V 1 base and J 2 bases, with 14 bases left between them. This CDR3 is built from 16 residues. Per the germline V gene, CDR1 is LGHNT and CDR2 is FRNRAP. The CDR3 nucleotides read TGTGCTAGTGGTTTGGACCACCCAGACAGCAACACTGAAGCTTTCTTT. Its translation is CASGLDHPDSNTEAFF.

The chain uses TRBV5-5 and TRBJ1-2, with D maybe TRBD1 (5 bases). Germline assignment: CDR1 SGHKS and CDR2 YYEKEE (reference sequence). CDR3 length: 15 amino acids. V was shortened by 4 bases and J by 8 bases, with 21 bases between the two germline ends. CDR3 protein: CASSGLGGREEGYTF. CDR3 coding DNA: TGTGCCAGCAGCGGCCTCGGGGGAAGGGAAGAAGGCTACACCTTC.

The CDR3 protein is CASSDQGNYGYTF. For the CDR3, the DNA is TGCGCCAGCAGTGATCAGGGGAACTATGGCTACACCTTC. The chain is built from TRBV10-2 and TRBJ1-2; tentatively, D is TRBD1 (6 bases). The CDR3 runs to 13 residues. Germline V gene sequence: CDR1 WSHSY, CDR2 SAAADI. V was clipped by 3 bases and J by 2 bases, with 7 bases between them.

V and J are TRBV6-5 and TRBJ1-4; unclear D gene. Germline-derived CDR1 and CDR2 are MNHEY and SVGAGI. The CDR3 length is 15 residues. V gave up 1 base and J gave up 8 bases, with 14 bases separating them. The CDR3 loop is CASSYYRGRNEKLFF. CDR3 in DNA: TGTGCCAGCAGTTACTACCGGGGAAGGAACGAAAAACTGTTTTTT.

This chain links TRBV28 with TRBJ1-6; TRBD1 agrees at 8 bases. The CDR3 has 14 residues. The germline V gene encodes CDR1 MDHEN and CDR2 SYDVKM. J was trimmed by 9 bases and V by 7 bases; bases with no gene match: 8. The CDR3 sequence: CASNSGGASSPLHF. CDR3 nucleotides: TGTGCCAGCAACTCAGGGGGCGCGAGTTCACCCCTCCACTTT.

The J gene is TRBJ1-1, the V gene TRBV7-2; D is unclear. Germline V CDR1 and CDR2: SGHTA, FQGNSA. The CDR3 consists of 16 residues. Trimming left V 6 bases short and J 1 base short, with 18 bases between. The CDR3 is CASRLVAPRGNTEAFF. CDR3 coding DNA: TGTGCCAGCAGACTTGTGGCCCCGCGAGGGAACACTGAAGCTTTCTTT.

The chain's CDR3 is CASSPRQTGYEQYF. CDR3 sequence (DNA): TGTGCCAGCAGCCCACGTCAGACCGGGTACGAGCAGTACTTC. The chain combines TRBV7-8 with TRBJ2-7; D remains unclear. Germline CDR1 is SGHVS and CDR2 is FQNEAQ. The length of the CDR3 is 14 residues. The V end lost 5 bases, the J end lost 4 bases, and 15 bases lay between the germline ends.

This chain connects TRBV27 to TRBJ1-1; D is perhaps TRBD1 (5 bases). Germline V gives CDR1 MNHEY, CDR2 SMNVEV (reference sequence). V was pared by 11 bases and J by 3 bases, with 16 bases between. The CDR3 is made up of 13 amino acids. The CDR3 nucleotides read TGTGCCGCGAGGGGTACCTCTGACACTGAAGCTTTCTTT. It translates to CAARGTSDTEAFF.